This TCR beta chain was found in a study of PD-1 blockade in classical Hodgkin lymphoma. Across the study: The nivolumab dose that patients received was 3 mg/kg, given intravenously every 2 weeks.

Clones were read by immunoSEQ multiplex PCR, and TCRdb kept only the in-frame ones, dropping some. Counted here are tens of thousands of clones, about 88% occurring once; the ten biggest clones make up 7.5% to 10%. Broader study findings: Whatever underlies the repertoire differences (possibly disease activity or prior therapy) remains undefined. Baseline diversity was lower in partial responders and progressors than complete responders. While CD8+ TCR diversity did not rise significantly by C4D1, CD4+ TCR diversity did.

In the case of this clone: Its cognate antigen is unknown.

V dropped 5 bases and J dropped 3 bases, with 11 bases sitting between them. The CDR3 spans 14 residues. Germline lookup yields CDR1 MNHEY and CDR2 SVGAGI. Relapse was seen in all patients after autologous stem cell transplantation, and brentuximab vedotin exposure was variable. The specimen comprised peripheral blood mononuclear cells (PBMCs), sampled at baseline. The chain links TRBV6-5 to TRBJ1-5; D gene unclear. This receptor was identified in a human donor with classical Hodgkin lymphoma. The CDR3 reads CASSPGPNNQPQHF. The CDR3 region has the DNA TGTGCCAGCAGTCCAGGACCGAACAATCAGCCCCAGCATTTT.